This T cell receptor beta chain was found in a study of cytomegalovirus exposure and HLA in healthy donors. General observations from the study: Prior analysis indicated that the majority of TCR beta V segments exhibited productivity approximately 87% or approximately 30% of the time. Reports state that TCR beta sequences accurately predicted most subjects' HLA-A and HLA-B alleles. In a later analysis, donors in an Asian-associated ancestry cluster reportedly had fewer N-insertions in productive TCRs than the cohort mean.

The CDR3 extends over 17 amino acids. Germline-derived CDR1 and CDR2 are SEHNR and FQNEAQ (reference sequence). PCR used 60 Vbeta primers and 13 Jbeta primers. Measured with immunoSEQ multiplex PCR; TCRdb has only the in-frame clones, and not every one. In the table there are some 150,000 clones, 75% to 80% of which are singletons. With regard to this clone: The antigen is undetermined. At one boundary the junction diverges from the germline segment, which might be a read error.

The receptor was isolated from a man aged 40-55 years in good health and CMV-seropositive. Sequencing input: PBMCs. The chain couples TRBV7-9 to TRBJ1-1; TRBD1 agrees at 7 bases. The CDR3 DNA reads TGTTCCAGCAGCTTAAGGCGCCCGGGACAGAGGGACACTGAAGCTTTCTTT. This translates into CSSSLRRPGQRDTEAFF. Full variable domain (rest looked up from reference TRBV7-9 and TRBJ1-1): DTGVSQNPRHKITKRGQNVTFRCDPISEHNRLYWYRQTLGQGPEFLTYFQNEAQLEKSRLLSDRFSAERPKGSFSTLEIQRTEQGDSAMYLCSSSLRRPGQRDTEAFFGQGTRLTVV.